The source of this T cell receptor (beta chain) is a study of human T cells and chemical hapten exposure. TCRdb used MiXCR to reprocess the RACE reads, holding one entry per CDR3 protein. The sample includes 350,000 to 450,000 distinct CDR3 sequences, roughly 5.3% of them seen just once. This clonotype occurred many times. The CDR3 length is 13 residues. The V end lost 8 bases, the J end lost 0 bases, and 12 bases lay between the germline ends. Germline V gene lookup returns CDR1 DFQATT and CDR2 SNEGSKA (reference sequence). Time point indicated: pre-sensitization, week 0. The treatment was: therapeutic diphenylcyclopropenone sensitization with weekly scalp DPC.

Sequencing was performed on whole blood, taken in connection with sensitization to the hapten diphenylcyclopropenone (DPC). The source of this sequence is a woman aged 45-65 years with alopecia areata. Some clones in this sample may be carry-over from other donors' samples. The chain is built from TRBV20-1 and TRBJ2-3; D unresolved. This CDR3 is CSPVVSSTDTQYF. The CDR3 nucleotides are TGCAGTCCCGTGGTCTCTAGCACAGATACGCAGTATTTT.